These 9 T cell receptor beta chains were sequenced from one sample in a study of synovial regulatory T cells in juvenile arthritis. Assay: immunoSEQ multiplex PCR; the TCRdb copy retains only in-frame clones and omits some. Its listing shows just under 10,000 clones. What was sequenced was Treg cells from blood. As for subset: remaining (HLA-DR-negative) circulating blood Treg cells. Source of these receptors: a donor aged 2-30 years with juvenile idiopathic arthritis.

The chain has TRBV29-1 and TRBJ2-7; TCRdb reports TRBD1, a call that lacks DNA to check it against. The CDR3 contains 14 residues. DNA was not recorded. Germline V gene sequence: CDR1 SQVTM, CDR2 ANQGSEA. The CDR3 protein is CSVVLSWQTYEQYF.

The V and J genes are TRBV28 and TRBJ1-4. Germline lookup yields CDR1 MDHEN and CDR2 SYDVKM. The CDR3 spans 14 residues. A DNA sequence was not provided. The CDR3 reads CASSLFRRNEKLFF. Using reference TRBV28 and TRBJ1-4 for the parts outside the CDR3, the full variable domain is DVKVTQSSRYLVKRTGEKVFLECVQDMDHENMFWYRQDPGLGLRLIYFSYDVKMKEKGDIPEGYSVSREKKERFSLILESASTNQTSMYLCASSLFRRNEKLFFGSGTQLSVL.

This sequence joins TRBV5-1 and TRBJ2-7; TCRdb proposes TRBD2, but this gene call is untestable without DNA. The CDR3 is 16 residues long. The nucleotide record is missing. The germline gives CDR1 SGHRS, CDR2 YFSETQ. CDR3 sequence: CASTRLAGGGPYEQYF.

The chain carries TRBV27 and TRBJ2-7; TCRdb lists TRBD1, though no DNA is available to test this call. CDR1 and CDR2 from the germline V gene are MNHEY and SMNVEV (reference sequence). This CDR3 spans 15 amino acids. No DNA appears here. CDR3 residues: CASSFRTTGTYEQYF.

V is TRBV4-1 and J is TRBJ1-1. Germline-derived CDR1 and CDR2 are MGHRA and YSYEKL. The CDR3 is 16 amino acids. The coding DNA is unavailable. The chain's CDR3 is CASSQDLTALNTEAFF.

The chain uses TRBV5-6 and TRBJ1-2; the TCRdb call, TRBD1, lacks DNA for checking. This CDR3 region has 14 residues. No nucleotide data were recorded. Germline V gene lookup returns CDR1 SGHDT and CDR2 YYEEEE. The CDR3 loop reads CASSPWTGVNGYTF.

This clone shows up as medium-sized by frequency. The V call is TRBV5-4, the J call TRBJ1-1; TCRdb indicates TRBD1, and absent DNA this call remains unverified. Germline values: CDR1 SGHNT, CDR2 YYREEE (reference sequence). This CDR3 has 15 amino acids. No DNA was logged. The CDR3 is CASSLGGGGGTEAFF.

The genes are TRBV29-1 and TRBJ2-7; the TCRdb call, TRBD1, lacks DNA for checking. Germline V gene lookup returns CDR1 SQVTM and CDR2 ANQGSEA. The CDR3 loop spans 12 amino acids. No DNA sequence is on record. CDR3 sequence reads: CSVKGASYEQYF.

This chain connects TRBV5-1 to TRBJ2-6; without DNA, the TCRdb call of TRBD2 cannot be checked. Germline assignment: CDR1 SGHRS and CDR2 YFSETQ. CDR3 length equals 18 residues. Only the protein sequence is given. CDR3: CASSLIPGLISGANVLTF.